The sequence of this T cell receptor (beta chain) was determined in a study of OX40 agonist ivuxolimab in advanced cancers. As for the study in general: Intravenous ivuxolimab at 0.01 to 10 mg/kg was given to patients every 2 weeks. Three partial responders included one hepatocellular carcinoma patient and two cutaneous melanoma patients. Study-wide results and caveats: Partial responders receiving 0.1-3.0 mg/kg showed among the lowest clonal expansion. Researchers did not establish what antigens the expanded peripheral T cells target.

Produced via immunoSEQ multiplex PCR; TCRdb's table is partial and in-frame only. The sample lists some 65,000 clones; roughly 87% were seen once. As concerns this clone: Its antigen is as yet unknown.

The sequencing used CD4+ or CD8+ T cells sorted from blood, collected in a trial of the OX40 agonist ivuxolimab. This clonotype was obtained from an adult with an advanced solid tumor such as melanoma, head and neck, liver or kidney cancer.

The CDR3 loop is CASSLWGRTDTQYF. The CDR3 DNA is TGTGCCAGCAGTCTCTGGGGACGGACAGATACGCAGTATTTT. V and J are TRBV27 and TRBJ2-3; D may correspond to TRBD1 or TRBD2 (5 bases each). Germline CDR1 reads MNHEY; CDR2 reads SMNVEV (reference sequence). The CDR3 runs 14 residues. V lost 5 bases and J lost 3, with 12 bases in between.